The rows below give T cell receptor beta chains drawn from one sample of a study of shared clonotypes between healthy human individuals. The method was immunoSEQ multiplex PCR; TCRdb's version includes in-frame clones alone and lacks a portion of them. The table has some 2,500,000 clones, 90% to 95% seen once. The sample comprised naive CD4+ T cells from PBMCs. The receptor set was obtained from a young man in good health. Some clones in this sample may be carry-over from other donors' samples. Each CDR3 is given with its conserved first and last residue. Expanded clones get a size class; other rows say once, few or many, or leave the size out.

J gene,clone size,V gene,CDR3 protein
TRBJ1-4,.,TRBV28,CASLSTGAPTNEKLFF
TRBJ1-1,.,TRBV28,CASRPGARTEAFF
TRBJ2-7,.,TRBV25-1,CASSELAGEGEQYF
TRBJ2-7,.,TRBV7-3,CASSLLAGDYEQYF
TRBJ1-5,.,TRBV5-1,CASSFQGAGNQPQHF
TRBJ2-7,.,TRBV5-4,CASSLGWDPSSYEQYF
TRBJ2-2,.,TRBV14,CASSQAFVRGPNTGELFF
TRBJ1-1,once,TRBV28,CASSLDQEGNTEAFF
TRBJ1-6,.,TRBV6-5,CASSYWSSYNSPLHF
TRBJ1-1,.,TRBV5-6,CASSLRQIIMNTEAFF
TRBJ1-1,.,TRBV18,CASSPPTRLTEAFF
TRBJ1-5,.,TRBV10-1,CASSESWEFTPRPNQPQHF
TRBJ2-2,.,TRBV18,CASSPPARGELFF
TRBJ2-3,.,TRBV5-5,CASSSRSSDTQYF
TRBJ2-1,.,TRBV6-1,CASRYATGDTNEQFF
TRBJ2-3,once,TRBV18,CASSPQGGFGTDTQYF
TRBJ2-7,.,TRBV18,CASSLGTGPYEQYF
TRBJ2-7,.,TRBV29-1,CSVAGQTYEQYF
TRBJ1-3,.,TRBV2,CASSGDIAGNTIYF
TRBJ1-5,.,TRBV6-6,CASSDRERQPQHF
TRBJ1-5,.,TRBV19,CASSIRGGQPQHF
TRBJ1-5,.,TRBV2,CASTRPGQPQHF
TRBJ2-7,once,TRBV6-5,CASSYGGGEQYF
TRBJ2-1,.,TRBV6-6,CASNLGLAGGDNEQFF
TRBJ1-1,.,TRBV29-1,CSVDWAGFGTEAFF
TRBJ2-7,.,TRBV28,CASSTLLYEQYF
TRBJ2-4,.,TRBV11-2,CASSLLRGLRNIQYF
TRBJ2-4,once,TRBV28,CASSPPRGAGDIQYF
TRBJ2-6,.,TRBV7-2,CASSLVSSGATGANVLTF
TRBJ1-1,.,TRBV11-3,CASSRSGGDTEAFF
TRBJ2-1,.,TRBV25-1,CASSHPGLAGNNEQFF
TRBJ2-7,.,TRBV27,CASSLALAGAREQYF
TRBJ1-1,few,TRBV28,CASSLLQAITEAFF
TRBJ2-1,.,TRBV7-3,CASSFPGSAEQFF
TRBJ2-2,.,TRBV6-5,CASSGDYYTGELFF
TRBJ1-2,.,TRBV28,CAIENRVYYGYTF
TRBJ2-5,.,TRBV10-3,CATRSPGRGRVKETQYF
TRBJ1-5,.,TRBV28,CASWTGAYQPQHF
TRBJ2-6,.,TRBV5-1,CASSFFPPSTGASSGANVLTF
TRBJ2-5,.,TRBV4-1,CASSPMTSGRSPETQYF
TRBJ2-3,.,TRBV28,CASSSLDRAYF
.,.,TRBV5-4,CASSLVEGYEQYF
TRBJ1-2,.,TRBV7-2,CASSAGQDYGYTF
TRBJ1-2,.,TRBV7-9,CASSPGQGPYGYTF
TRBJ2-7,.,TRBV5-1,CASSLGYLLRTSYEQYF
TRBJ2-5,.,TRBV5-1,CASSLTGRETQYF
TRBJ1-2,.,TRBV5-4,CASTFWPQQGASGYTF
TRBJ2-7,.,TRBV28,CASSGYGASIYEQYF
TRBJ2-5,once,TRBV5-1,CASSPGTTPQETQYF
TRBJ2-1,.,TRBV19,CASSIGDRGNYNEQFF
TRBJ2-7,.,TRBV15,CATSRDRGVSYEQYF
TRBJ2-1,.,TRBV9,CASSVGASGSPFYNEQFF
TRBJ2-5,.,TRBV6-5,CASSFTSGTSITQYF
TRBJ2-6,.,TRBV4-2,CASSTHGGRSGANVLTF
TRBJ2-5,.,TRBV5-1,CASSPPSRDGETQYF
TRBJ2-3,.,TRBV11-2,CASSPGGVVTDTQYF
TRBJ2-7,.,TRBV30,CAWSVLAGQRNSYEQYF